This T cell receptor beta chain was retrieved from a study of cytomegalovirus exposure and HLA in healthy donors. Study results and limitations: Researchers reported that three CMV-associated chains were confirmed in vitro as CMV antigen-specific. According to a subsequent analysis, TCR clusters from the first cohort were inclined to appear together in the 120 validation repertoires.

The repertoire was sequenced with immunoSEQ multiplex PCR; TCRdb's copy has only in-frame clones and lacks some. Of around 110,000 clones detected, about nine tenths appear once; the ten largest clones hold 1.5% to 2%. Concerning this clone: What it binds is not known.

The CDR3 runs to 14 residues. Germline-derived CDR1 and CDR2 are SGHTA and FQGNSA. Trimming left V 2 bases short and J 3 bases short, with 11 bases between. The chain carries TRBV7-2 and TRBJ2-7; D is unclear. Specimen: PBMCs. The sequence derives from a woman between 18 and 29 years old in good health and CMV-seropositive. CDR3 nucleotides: TGTGCCAGCAGCTTAAGAGATTCCTACTACGAGCAGTACGTC. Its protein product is CASSLRDSYYEQYV.